These T cell receptor beta chains were read from a single sample in a study of cytomegalovirus exposure and HLA in healthy donors. This table comes from immunoSEQ multiplex PCR, and its TCRdb copy is limited to in-frame clones, with some not included. The sample shows roughly 90,000 clones, 70% to 90% of them seen only once. Sequenced: PBMCs. Source of these receptors: a man between 18 and 35 years old in good health and CMV-seronegative. The CDR3 runs from the conserved cysteine through the conserved F or W. The order of the fields is J gene, D gene, V gene, clone size, CDR3 DNA, CDR3 protein. A D gene is named only where the DNA matches it firmly. The size of a clone is reported for some rows only, either as once, few or many, or as a class for expanded clones.

TRBJ2-3,TRBD2,TRBV15,NA,TGTGCCACCAGCAGAGCCACTAGCGGGGGGCTGTATTTT,CATSRATSGGLYF
TRBJ1-2,NA,TRBV7-9,NA,TGTTCCAGCAGCCTAAAAAGCGAGGGCTACACCTTC,CSSSLKSEGYTF
TRBJ1-1,NA,TRBV30,NA,TGTGCCTGGCGGGGATGGGTGAACACTGAAGCTTTCTTT,CAWRGWVNTEAFF
TRBJ1-5,TRBD1,TRBV10-2,NA,TGCGCCAGCACTCAGGGGGCACAGCCCCAGCATTTT,CASTQGAQPQHF
TRBJ2-7,NA,TRBV6-7,NA,TGTGCCAGACAAGTGACAGGACCCCCCTACGAGCAGTACTTC,CARQVTGPPYEQYF
TRBJ1-6,TRBD1,TRBV27,NA,TGTGCCAGCAGTTCAACCGGGACAGGGAGAGGACCCTATAATTCACCCCTCCACTTT,CASSSTGTGRGPYNSPLHF
TRBJ1-2,TRBD1,TRBV4-1,NA,TGCGCCAGCAGCCACCCCGGGACAGGGGTCCCTGGGTACACCTTC,CASSHPGTGVPGYTF
TRBJ1-2,NA,TRBV5-5,NA,TGTGCCAGCAGCTTGGGTCCTGAAGGGGGTGGCTACACCTTC,CASSLGPEGGGYTF
TRBJ2-3,TRBD2,TRBV4-2,NA,TGTGCCAGCAGCCAAGACCCAGCGGGGGCCTACTCGAGGGGCACAGATACGCAGTATTTT,CASSQDPAGAYSRGTDTQYF
TRBJ1-2,NA,TRBV7-9,NA,TGTGCCAGCAGATACCGGGACTCCCCCTACACCTTC,CASRYRDSPYTF
TRBJ2-1,NA,TRBV10-2,NA,TGCGCCAGCAGTGAGTCGTCTACCGAGCAGTTCTTC,CASSESSTEQFF
TRBJ1-2,NA,TRBV9,NA,TGTGCCAGCAGCTCAACCACAGGGACCTATGGCTACACCTTC,CASSSTTGTYGYTF
TRBJ1-1,NA,TRBV6-5,NA,TGTGCCAGCAGTTACCCTGGGGGCGGAACGAACACTGAAGCTTTCTTT,CASSYPGGGTNTEAFF
TRBJ1-5,TRBD1,TRBV18,NA,TGTGCCAGCTCAGCCGCGGGACAGGGGGTAAGCAATCAGCCCCAGCATTTT,CASSAAGQGVSNQPQHF
TRBJ2-1,NA,TRBV18,NA,TGTGCCAGCTCCACGGTCAATGAGCAGTTCTTC,CASSTVNEQFF
TRBJ2-1,TRBD2,TRBV7-9,NA,TGTGCCAGCAGCCTGGGGGGGGATGAGCAGTTCTTC,CASSLGGDEQFF
TRBJ1-2,NA,TRBV6-5,NA,TGTGCCAGCAGTTACTCAGGCAGGGGAAGCTATGGCTACACCTTC,CASSYSGRGSYGYTF
TRBJ2-3,NA,TRBV19,few,TGTGCCAGTAGTCGGGGGGCCACAGATACGCAGTATTTT,CASSRGATDTQYF
TRBJ1-3,NA,TRBV7-9,NA,TGTGCCAGCAGCTTATCAGGGGATCGAAACACCATATATTTT,CASSLSGDRNTIYF
TRBJ1-5,NA,TRBV19,NA,TGTGCCAGTACCAGGCAGGGAGGGAATCAGCCCCAGCATTTT,CASTRQGGNQPQHF
TRBJ2-6,NA,TRBV11-2,NA,TGTGCCAGCGGCCTGGGCAGGGCCCGCTCTGGGGCCAACGTCCTGACTTTC,CASGLGRARSGANVLTF
TRBJ2-3,TRBD2,TRBV5-1,NA,TGCGTCAGCAGCCTCGGGGGGGCTGACACAGATACGCAGTATTTT,CVSSLGGADTDTQYF
TRBJ2-2,TRBD1,TRBV5-1,NA,TGCGCCAGCAGCATTATACCGGGACAGGGCTACGGGGAGCTGTTTTTT,CASSIIPGQGYGELFF
TRBJ1-1,TRBD1,TRBV4-1,few,TGCGCCAGCAGCCTTCACACAGGGGGCTGGAAAGACACTGAAGCTTTCTTT,CASSLHTGGWKDTEAFF
TRBJ1-1,NA,TRBV5-1,once,TGCGCCAGCAGCTTGGAAATTCGGGGGAGGGCGGTCACTGAAGCTTTCTTT,CASSLEIRGRAVTEAFF
TRBJ2-1,TRBD2,TRBV5-1,NA,TGCGCCAGCAGCTTGGTAGGGCTAGCGGGGGAGCAAGAGTTCTTC,CASSLVGLAGEQEFF
TRBJ1-4,NA,TRBV9,NA,TGTGCCAGCAGCGTAAGGGGGTCTAATGAAAAACTGTTTTTT,CASSVRGSNEKLFF
TRBJ2-5,NA,TRBV2,NA,TGTGCCAGCAGTGAGGGCCCGGCGGGGATGACCCAGTACTTC,CASSEGPAGMTQYF
TRBJ1-1,NA,TRBV18,once,TGTGCCAGCTCACCGGACATGGATCCAAACACTGAAGCTTTCTTT,CASSPDMDPNTEAFF
TRBJ1-4,NA,TRBV7-9,NA,TGTTCCAGCAGCTTAGAGCGGGAAAAACTGTTTTTT,CSSSLEREKLFF
TRBJ2-7,NA,TRBV21-1,NA,TGTGCCAGCATCGACGGGAGCTCCTACGAGCAGTACTTC,CASIDGSSYEQYF
TRBJ2-7,NA,TRBV18,NA,TGTGCCAGCTCACCCCCAATTCGGTACGAGCAGTACTTC,CASSPPIRYEQYF
TRBJ1-5,TRBD1,TRBV7-9,NA,TGTGCCAGCAGCTTCGACAGGGCTCCCAATCAGCCCCAGCATTTT,CASSFDRAPNQPQHF
TRBJ1-1,TRBD1,TRBV19,NA,TGTGCCAGTAGTACCACAGGGGCGAACACTGAAGCTTTCTTT,CASSTTGANTEAFF
TRBJ1-2,NA,TRBV19,NA,TGTGCCAGTAGTCCGGGGATAGGCTCTGGCTACACCTTC,CASSPGIGSGYTF
TRBJ2-6,NA,TRBV2,NA,TGTGCCAGCAGTGAACAGTCTGGGGCCAACGTCCTGACTTTC,CASSEQSGANVLTF
TRBJ2-7,NA,TRBV23-1,NA,TGCGCCAGCAGTCAAGAGACAAACTCCTACGAGCAGTACTTC,CASSQETNSYEQYF
TRBJ1-1,NA,TRBV11-2,NA,TGTGCCAGCAGCTTAAACGGACAGACGAACACTGAAGCTTTCTTT,CASSLNGQTNTEAFF
TRBJ1-2,NA,TRBV5-1,NA,TGCGCCAGCAGCAAGGGGCTTTCGCGCAACTATGGCTACACCTTC,CASSKGLSRNYGYTF
TRBJ2-3,TRBD2,TRBV6-1,NA,TGTGCCAGCAGTGATAGGACTAGCAGTACAGATACGCAGTATTTT,CASSDRTSSTDTQYF